The clone carrying this T cell receptor (beta chain) was picked up a small number of times. Some clones are missing from TCRdb's copy, which holds only in-frame ones; the method was immunoSEQ multiplex PCR. The table records some 130,000 clones, approximately 90% of them present only once. The data derive from a study of blood T cell repertoires in COVID-19. The CDR3 is 18 amino acids. Germline V gene data show CDR1 as LNHDA and CDR2 as SQIVND (reference sequence). The J segment lost 5 bases and the V segment lost 2 bases, leaving 15 bases of the junction unmatched. The TCR sequence derives from a man aged 55 to 70 with active or convalescent COVID-19. The chain is built from TRBV19 and TRBJ1-5, with TRBD1 identical over 7 bases. The sample taken for sequencing was peripheral blood. CDR3 DNA sequence: TGTGCCAGTAGTATATCGCCCAAACGGACAGGAGGGGATCAGCCCCAGCATTTT. This gives the protein CASSISPKRTGGDQPQHF.